The 21 T cell receptor beta chains listed next were all sequenced from one sample in a study of CD8 T cells in Susac syndrome. Random hexamers were used to reverse transcribe an amount of about 0.45 to 1 ug RNA. From the immunoSEQ multiplex PCR reads, TCRdb called clonotypes with MiXCR, one entry per CDR3 protein. The data hold about 160,000 distinct CDR3 sequences, with 85% to 95% observed a single time. The sequencing input was CD4+ T cells from PBMCs. These receptors were collected from a human donor in good health.

The rearrangement links TRBV5-1 to TRBJ2-7; 11 nucleotides agree with TRBD1. Germline CDR1 is SGHRS and CDR2 is YFSETQ. The CDR3 consists of 15 residues. V shed 3 bases and J 7 bases; nucleotides not matched to a gene: 9. CDR3 in amino acids: CASSYGPGQGGEQYF. The DNA of the CDR3 is TGCGCCAGCAGCTACGGGCCGGGACAGGGGGGGGAGCAGTACTTC.

The chain is built from TRBV4-1 and TRBJ2-6, with TRBD1 identical over 8 bases. Losses at the gene ends were 4 bases for V and 0 bases for J; bases not matched to a gene: 5. The CDR3 is made up of 17 amino acids. Germline values: CDR1 MGHRA, CDR2 YSYEKL. CDR3 sequence: CASSLGTGISGANVLTF. The CDR3 coding sequence is TGCGCCAGCAGCCTCGGGACAGGAATCTCTGGGGCCAACGTCCTGACTTTC.

This clonotype was seen only once. The CDR3 region has the DNA TGTGCCAGCAGCGGGGGGACCGGTGAGACCCAGTACTTC. Residues: CASSGGTGETQYF. The chain combines TRBV11-3 with TRBJ2-5, with D perhaps TRBD2 (6 bases). This CDR3 is built from 13 residues. V shed 5 bases and J shed 5 bases, with 12 bases lying between them. Germline loops: CDR1 SGHNT, CDR2 YENEEA.

The chain couples TRBV5-1 to TRBJ1-2; 10 bases line up with TRBD1. This CDR3 has 13 residues. The V and J ends lost 4 bases and 8 bases, in that order; junction bases with no gene match: 5. CDR1 SGHRS and CDR2 YFSETQ come from the germline V gene. This chain's CDR3 is CASSDGQGGGYTF. The CDR3 DNA reads as TGCGCCAGCAGCGACGGACAGGGGGGAGGCTACACCTTC.

The chain joins TRBV7-2 to TRBJ1-5; a weak D match, TRBD1 (6 bases). CDR3 length: 13 amino acids. Germline loops: CDR1 SGHTA, CDR2 FQGNSA. Trimming took off 5 bases at V and 4 bases at J, with 9 bases between the two ends. The DNA for the CDR3 is TGTGCCAGCAGCGTCCAGGGGAATCAGCCCCAGCATTTT. Protein product: CASSVQGNQPQHF.

CDR3 sequence (DNA): TGTGCCAGCAGCTATGGGAGGGGACTGAGCTATGGCTACACCTTC. It is translated as CASSYGRGLSYGYTF. V and J are TRBV7-2 and TRBJ1-2; weak D call: TRBD1 (5 bases). Germline V CDR1 and CDR2: SGHTA, FQGNSA. The germline V and J ends were trimmed by 4 bases and 4 bases, with 16 bases remaining between them. This CDR3 is 15 amino acids long.

The chain has TRBV3-1 and TRBJ1-2; 7 bases line up with TRBD1. V shed 4 bases and J 2 bases; nucleotides not matched to a gene: 10. Germline V lookup: CDR1 LGHDT, CDR2 YNNKEL (reference sequence). The length of the CDR3 is 16 residues. CDR3 region: CASSPTRQGLNYGYTF. CDR3 nucleotide sequence: TGTGCCAGCAGCCCAACCCGACAGGGTCTCAACTATGGCTACACCTTC.

The rearrangement links TRBV20-1 to TRBJ1-2; D remains unclear. CDR3 length: 13 residues. Deletions cut 3 bases from V and 2 bases from J, with 10 bases between. Germline V lookup: CDR1 DFQATT, CDR2 SNEGSKA (reference sequence). The CDR3, as DNA: TGCAGTGCTAGGTCGGGCACAAACTATGGCTACACCTTC. Its protein product is CSARSGTNYGYTF.

The genes are TRBV10-2 and TRBJ2-1, with 11 bases fitting TRBD2. This CDR3 spans 13 amino acids. J gave up 5 bases and V 6 bases, and 0 bases lay outside the gene matches. The germline V gene has CDR1 WSHSY and CDR2 SAAADI. In DNA form, the CDR3 reads TGCGCCAGCAGACTAGCGGGGGACAATGAGCAGTTCTTC. As protein: CASRLAGDNEQFF.

The chain couples TRBV6-2 or TRBV6-3 to TRBJ1-5, with no clear D. The V gene lost 5 bases and the J gene lost 4 bases, with 12 bases spanning the gap. This CDR3 is built from 14 residues. Germline loops: CDR1 MNHEY, CDR2 SVGEGT. CDR3 amino acids: CASSGLASNQPQHF. In DNA form, the CDR3 reads TGTGCCAGCAGTGGTTTGGCTTCTAATCAGCCCCAGCATTTT.

This clonotype has more than one count but fewer than ten. This chain uses TRBV3-1 with TRBJ2-1; 16 positions agree with TRBD2. There are 16 residues in the CDR3. Germline V gene lookup returns CDR1 LGHDT and CDR2 YNNKEL (reference sequence). The ends lost 2 bases at V and 8 bases at J; junction bases unmatched: 3. CDR3 sequence: CASSQLGLAGGHEQFF. For the CDR3, the DNA is TGTGCCAGCAGCCAATTGGGACTAGCGGGGGGGCATGAGCAGTTCTTC.

The chain couples TRBV10-3 to TRBJ2-3; tentative D call: TRBD2 (6 bases). Germline V gene sequence: CDR1 ENHRY, CDR2 SYGVKD. V was clipped by 3 bases and J by 0 bases, with 10 bases between them. CDR3 length equals 15 residues. CDR3 region: CAISDLTSSTDTQYF. For the CDR3, the DNA is TGTGCCATCAGTGATCTTACTAGCAGCACAGATACGCAGTATTTT.

J is TRBJ1-5 and V is TRBV23-1; 8 positions agree with TRBD1. Being an ORF, TRBV23-1 has a function that is uncertain. The CDR3 totals 21 residues. V trimming: 3 bases; J trimming: 5 bases; junction bases outside the gene matches: 24. The CDR3 is CASSQIPDREMCGPSDQPQHF. As DNA, the CDR3 is TGCGCCAGCAGTCAGATCCCGGACAGGGAAATGTGTGGCCCTTCCGATCAGCCCCAGCATTTT.

This rearrangement joins TRBV12-3 or TRBV12-4 to TRBJ2-7; 9 bases fit TRBD2. V was pared by 3 bases and J by 5 bases, with 8 bases of the junction left unmatched. The CDR3 runs 15 residues. The CDR3 is CASSFLRGGMNEQYF. In DNA, the CDR3 is TGTGCCAGCAGTTTCCTGCGGGGGGGCATGAACGAGCAGTACTTC.

The chain employs TRBV3-1 and TRBJ2-5; D is uncertain. Trimming stripped 3 bases from V and 5 bases from J, with 10 bases between. CDR1 and CDR2 (germline): LGHDT, YNNKEL (reference sequence). This CDR3 is 13 amino acids long. Here the CDR3 reads CASSQGNGETQYF. The CDR3, as DNA: TGTGCCAGCAGCCAGGGGAACGGTGAGACCCAGTACTTC.

This chain connects TRBV4-1 to TRBJ2-7, with D perhaps TRBD1 or TRBD2 (6 bases each). CDR1 MGHRA and CDR2 YSYEKL come from the germline V gene. CDR3 length: 15 amino acids. With 0 bases removed from V and 4 bases from J, the gap between germline ends came to 13 bases. The CDR3 loop reads CASSQDLGGVYEQYF. The CDR3 DNA follows: TGCGCCAGCAGCCAAGATTTGGGGGGCGTTTACGAGCAGTACTTC.

The genes are TRBV20-1 and TRBJ2-2, with D unclear. This CDR3 region has 14 residues. The V end was cut by 2 bases, the J end by 1 base, with 8 bases between. In germline, CDR1 is DFQATT, CDR2 SNEGSKA (reference sequence). CDR3 sequence: CSARLGGNTGELFF. The CDR3 coding sequence is TGCAGTGCTAGACTAGGCGGGAACACCGGGGAGCTGTTTTTT.

The V and J genes are TRBV12-3 or TRBV12-4 and TRBJ2-7, with 8 bases identical to TRBD1. The CDR3 runs to 13 residues. V lost 4 bases and J lost 6; bases outside the gene matches: 5. The CDR3 sequence: CASSWSGTGEQYF. The CDR3 DNA reads TGTGCCAGCAGTTGGTCAGGGACAGGCGAGCAGTACTTC.

The chain is built from TRBV3-1 and TRBJ2-7; possible D gene TRBD1, 5 bases. Trimming left V 0 bases short and J 3 bases short, with 12 bases between. CDR1 is LGHDT, CDR2 YNNKEL, per germline (reference sequence). CDR3 length equals 15 residues. In nucleotides, the CDR3 is TGTGCCAGCAGCCAAGAGGTGACAGCGAACTACGAGCAGTACTTC. It translates to CASSQEVTANYEQYF.

V is TRBV6-5 and J is TRBJ2-7; D possibly uses TRBD1 or TRBD2 (5 bases each). Germline CDR1 is MNHEY and CDR2 is SVGAGI. The ends were cut back, 6 bases at V and 3 bases at J, with 12 bases in the middle. The CDR3 runs to 13 residues. This CDR3 is CASSHRDGYEQYF. The DNA for the CDR3 is TGTGCCAGCAGCCACCGGGACGGCTACGAGCAGTACTTC.

The chain couples TRBV5-4 to TRBJ2-5; either TRBD1 or TRBD2 may supply D (5 bases each). This CDR3 is built from 13 residues. Germline V gene sequence: CDR1 SGHNT, CDR2 YYREEE (reference sequence). V was trimmed by 3 bases and J by 3 bases, leaving 9 bases between them. The CDR3 bases are TGTGCCAGCAGCTCTGGGGGAAAAGAGACCCAGTACTTC. Its translation: CASSSGGKETQYF.